This T cell receptor beta chain was captured by sequencing in a study of response to subunit inactivated influenza vaccine. Study-level points and caveats: Each seasonal flu vaccination may recruit only limited new T cells, authors suggested.

Trimming cost V 3 bases and J 2 bases; bases outside gene matches: 4. The V gene's germline CDR1 is MNHEY and CDR2 SMNVEV (reference sequence). This CDR3 has 16 amino acids. The sample holds a few counts of this clonotype. Its antigen is still unknown. Each CDR3 protein is one row after TCRdb ran MiXCR on the RT-PCR reads. Here the sample spans hundreds of thousands of distinct CDR3 sequences, 16% being singletons. Sequenced here: CD4+ T cells sorted from PBMCs, sampled less than 30 months after vaccination. The chain joins TRBV27 to TRBJ1-6; 7 bases are a match to TRBD1. This clonotype originated in a man aged 50-75 years who received an inactivated influenza vaccine. The CDR3 loop is CASSFQGGAYNSPLHF. CDR3 nucleotides: TGTGCCAGCAGTTTTCAGGGGGGGGCCTATAATTCACCCCTCCACTTT.